The 11 T cell receptor beta chains in this list originate from one sample, sequenced in a study of blood T cell repertoires in COVID-19 (dated by TCRdb to 2018 to 2020). Libraries were built with the immunoSEQ multiplex PCR assay. The source is immuneACCESS, and TCRdb retained only in-frame sequences with V and J called. Part of the clones is not carried over; for the studies checked, unresolved V genes explain less than half of this, and the remainder is unexplained. The sample table records about 320,000 clones; 90% of these occur just once. Clones ranked in the top ten supply about 4.2% of the sample. The sample consisted of PBMCs or T cells enriched from blood (not recorded which). Receptors originate from a woman aged 25 to 45 who had been exposed to COVID-19.

The chain recombines TRBV7-9 with TRBJ2-3; 8 bases align to TRBD2. V trimming: 3 bases; J trimming: 0 bases; junction bases outside the gene matches: 14. Germline V CDR1 and CDR2: SEHNR, FQNEAQ (reference sequence). The CDR3 sequence is 19 residues long. The chain's CDR3 is CASSFGVAGGPSSTDTQYF. In nucleotides, the CDR3 is TGTGCCAGCAGCTTCGGGGTGGCGGGGGGTCCTTCTAGCACAGATACGCAGTATTTT.

The chain combines TRBV10-3 with TRBJ2-7; D unresolved. CDR1 and CDR2 from the germline V gene are ENHRY and SYGVKD. V was cut by 0 bases and J by 3 bases, with 9 bases left in between. CDR3 length equals 14 residues. As DNA, the CDR3 is TGTGCCATCAGTGAGTCGACTCAAAACTACGAGCAGTACTTC. Its translation: CAISESTQNYEQYF.

The chain carries TRBV3-1 (or the pseudogene TRBV3-2) and TRBJ1-3, with TRBD1 as a possible D gene (6 bases). The CDR3 runs 15 residues. Trimming took off 4 bases at V and 1 base at J, with 11 bases between the two ends. Germline values: CDR1 LGHDT, CDR2 YNNKEL (reference sequence). The CDR3 region is CASSLGQRSGNTIYF. CDR3 bases: TGTGCCAGCAGCCTGGGACAAAGGTCTGGAAACACCATATATTTT.

As to this clone: At the DNA level, this CDR3 is encoded by other sequences in the same sample as well. As DNA, the CDR3 is TGTGCCAGTAGTATCGCCAGGGGCTACGAGCAGTACTTC. It translates to CASSIARGYEQYF. This chain connects TRBV19 to TRBJ2-7; D is possibly TRBD1 (6 bases). Trimming pared 3 bases from V and 3 bases from J, leaving 9 bases between. The CDR3 is 13 amino acids. Germline assignment: CDR1 LNHDA and CDR2 SQIVND (reference sequence).

CDR3 DNA sequence: TGTGCCAGCAGTTCGACAGGGTCTTCTGGAAACACCATATATTTT. Protein: CASSSTGSSGNTIYF. This rearrangement joins TRBV2 to TRBJ1-3; TRBD1 matches at 7 bases. The V segment lost 5 bases and the J segment 1 base; nucleotides outside the gene matches: 5. In germline, CDR1 is SNHLY, CDR2 FYNNEI. The CDR3 extends over 15 amino acids.

V and J are TRBV6-5 and TRBJ2-7; TRBD2 aligns across 13 bases. Germline-derived CDR1 and CDR2 are MNHEY and SVGAGI. The CDR3 consists of 15 residues. J gave up 4 bases and V 6 bases, and 6 bases lay outside the gene matches. CDR3 DNA sequence: TGTGCCAGCAGCTTGATACTAGCGGGGGGGTACGAGCAGTACTTC. Its translation is CASSLILAGGYEQYF.

This clone was detected only once. The V call is TRBV21-1, the J call TRBJ2-1; TRBD1, the D gene given by the table, was not confirmed from the DNA. TRBV21-1 is a pseudogene segment. The length of the CDR3 is 16 residues. The DNA for the CDR3 is TGTGCCAGCAGGCTGTATTCCGGGACAGGGGGCAATGAGCAGTTCTTC. Its protein product is CASRLYSGTGGNEQFF.

V and J are TRBV3-1 (or the pseudogene TRBV3-2) and TRBJ2-5; D possibly corresponds to TRBD1 (6 bases). This CDR3 contains 13 residues. V lost 2 bases, J lost 4 bases, and 8 bases lay in between. From germline, CDR1 is LGHDT and CDR2 YNNKEL (reference sequence). CDR3: CASSQLTGETQYF. The CDR3 region has the DNA TGTGCCAGCAGCCAATTGACAGGAGAGACCCAGTACTTC.

The rearrangement links TRBV6-5 to TRBJ2-3; D is ambiguous. V was clipped by 5 bases and J by 8 bases, with 11 bases between them. The CDR3 is 12 amino acids. CDR1 and CDR2 from the germline V gene are MNHEY and SVGAGI. CDR3 loop: CASSPSRGTQYF. The CDR3 region has the DNA TGTGCCAGCAGTCCAAGCAGAGGTACGCAGTATTTT.

This chain uses TRBV9 with TRBJ2-7; D might be TRBD2 (5 bases). Per germline, CDR1 SGDLS and CDR2 YYNGEE. This CDR3 is 15 amino acids long. The germline V and J ends were trimmed by 0 bases and 7 bases, with 17 bases remaining between them. CDR3 nucleotides: TGTGCCAGCAGCGTAGAGACTACTCCCTCGGGAGAGCAGTACTTC. This codes for CASSVETTPSGEQYF.

V usage is TRBV6-5 and J usage is TRBJ1-2; no clear D gene. The CDR3 is 14 amino acids. Germline loops: CDR1 MNHEY, CDR2 SVGAGI. V lost 7 bases to trimming and J lost 0 bases, with 12 bases between them. CDR3 coding DNA: TGTGCCAGCACCCACGAGCGAACTAACTATGGCTACACCTTC. It specifies CASTHERTNYGYTF.